Listed here are 6 T cell receptor beta chains from one sample, sequenced in a study of identical twins. In TCRdb, the 5' RACE reads were re-called with MiXCR into one record per CDR3 protein. The sample holds roughly 280,000 distinct CDR3 sequences, roughly 9% seen once. The sample also formed part of further work on yellow fever vaccine responses in identical twins.

The source material was CD8+ T cells sorted from blood. These receptors came from a woman aged 18-29 years in good health.

This clonotype has at least ten counts. The CDR3 loop reads CSASGGAGANVLTF. The CDR3 DNA reads as TGCAGTGCTAGCGGAGGGGCTGGGGCCAACGTCCTGACTTTC. The J gene is TRBJ2-6, the V gene TRBV20-1; a weak D match, TRBD2 (6 bases). The V end was cut by 3 bases, the J end by 2 bases, with 8 bases between. The germline CDR1 and CDR2 sequences are DFQATT and SNEGSKA (reference sequence). The CDR3 is 14 residues long.

As for this clonotype: A much larger clone sits a single nucleotide away, making a read error possible. The rearrangement uses TRBV29-1 and TRBJ2-5; D may be TRBD1 or TRBD2 (5 bases each). This CDR3 is built from 16 residues. Germline CDR1 SQVTM, CDR2 ANQGSEA. Trimming left V 3 bases short and J 9 bases short, with 26 bases between. CDR3 amino acids: CSVELGETQLMESQYF. For the CDR3, the DNA is TGCAGCGTTGAGCTGGGGGAGACACAACTCATGGAGTCCCAGTACTTC.

This clonotype came up a few times. The V gene is TRBV20-1, the J gene TRBJ2-7; D is unclear. There are 14 residues in the CDR3. CDR1 is DFQATT and CDR2 is SNEGSKA in the germline V gene (reference sequence). The V end lost 2 bases, the J end lost 1 base, and 12 bases lay between the germline ends. The CDR3 DNA is TGCAGTGCTAGATCGTGGACGGAATCCTACGAGCAGTACTTC. Its protein is CSARSWTESYEQYF.

This clonotype has more than one count but fewer than ten. The rearrangement links TRBV7-9 to TRBJ2-7, with D perhaps matching TRBD1 or TRBD2 (6 bases each). V lost 11 bases, J lost 6 bases, and 20 bases lay in between. The CDR3 consists of 13 residues. Germline assignment: CDR1 SEHNR and CDR2 FQNEAQ (reference sequence). CDR3 bases: TGTGCCGGTATGGGGGCCGGGGGTTTCGAGCAGTACTTC. Its protein is CAGMGAGGFEQYF.

This clonotype was counted ten times or more. V gene TRBV6-2 or TRBV6-3 combines with J gene TRBJ2-1; D is uncertain. The CDR3 totals 17 residues. V was cut by 2 bases and J by 9 bases, with 23 bases left in between. Germline values: CDR1 MNHEY, CDR2 SVGEGT. This CDR3 is CASSYEDPRYPPSEQFF. The CDR3 region has the DNA TGTGCCAGCAGTTACGAAGACCCCAGATACCCCCCCAGTGAGCAGTTCTTC.

This clonotype was observed a handful of times. The rearrangement links TRBV2 to TRBJ2-7; the D is unclear. CDR3 length: 14 amino acids. Germline CDR1 reads SNHLY; CDR2 reads FYNNEI. The ends were cut back, 8 bases at V and 3 bases at J, with 17 bases in the middle. As DNA, the CDR3 is TGTGCCAGCGGCATATCGGACCGTAACTACGAGCAGTACTTC. This codes for CASGISDRNYEQYF.